The 27 T cell receptor beta chains below all came from one sample that was sequenced in a study of OX40 agonist ivuxolimab in advanced cancers. Sequencing was performed with immunoSEQ multiplex PCR; in TCRdb, only in-frame clones are kept and a portion is missing. The data contain 84,000 or so clones, 90% to 95% of them singletons. The starting material was CD4+ or CD8+ T cells sorted from blood, obtained in a trial of the OX40 agonist ivuxolimab. These receptors all stem from an adult with an advanced solid tumor such as melanoma, head and neck, liver or kidney cancer.

The J gene is TRBJ2-1, the V gene TRBV7-9; D not certain. Trimming removed 1 base at V and 7 bases at J, with 2 bases between. This CDR3 has 11 amino acids. The germline CDR1 and CDR2 sequences are SEHNR and FQNEAQ (reference sequence). The CDR3 region has the DNA TGTGCCAGCAGCTTAGGGAATGAGCAGTTCTTC. Its translation: CASSLGNEQFF.

J is TRBJ2-1 and V is TRBV27, with 7 bases aligning to TRBD2. The CDR3 runs 15 residues. The germline gives CDR1 MNHEY, CDR2 SMNVEV (reference sequence). With V trimmed by 6 bases and J by 3 bases, 8 bases remained unmatched. The CDR3 reads CASRPGGGGYNEQFF. CDR3 sequence (DNA): TGTGCCAGCAGGCCGGGAGGTGGGGGCTACAATGAGCAGTTCTTC.

The V and J genes are TRBV7-3 and TRBJ2-3, with D possibly being TRBD1 (5 bases). Germline V lookup: CDR1 SGHTA, CDR2 FQGTGA. The germline V and J ends were trimmed by 2 bases and 5 bases, with 11 bases remaining between them. There are 14 residues in the CDR3. The CDR3 spells CASSLVAGKDTQYF. The CDR3 DNA sequence: TGTGCCAGCAGCTTAGTGGCAGGGAAAGATACGCAGTATTTT.

The chain has TRBV4-1 and TRBJ2-5; D is unclear. The CDR3 is 14 residues long. V lost 0 bases to trimming and J lost 4 bases, with 9 bases between them. CDR1 is MGHRA and CDR2 is YSYEKL in the germline V gene. DNA for the CDR3: TGCGCCAGCAGCCAAGAGGATCCCTCAGAGACCCAGTACTTC. This sequence encodes CASSQEDPSETQYF.

V usage is TRBV13 and J usage is TRBJ2-5, with TRBD2 matching 8 bases. V gave up 3 bases and J gave up 4 bases; unmatched junction bases: 4. The CDR3 length is 14 residues. Germline assignment: CDR1 PRHDT and CDR2 FYEKMQ (reference sequence). CDR3 region: CASSFGTRTETQYF. In nucleotides, the CDR3 is TGTGCCAGCAGCTTCGGGACTAGGACAGAGACCCAGTACTTC.

The rearrangement uses TRBV29-1 and TRBJ2-7; 12 bases match TRBD2. There are 15 residues in the CDR3. From germline, CDR1 is SQVTM and CDR2 ANQGSEA. The J segment lost 12 bases and the V segment lost 2 bases, leaving 14 bases of the junction unmatched. CDR3 nucleotides: TGCAGCGTTGAAAGTCTAGCGGGAGGGCCCCTTTACCGGTACTTC. It specifies CSVESLAGGPLYRYF.

This chain connects TRBV5-1 to TRBJ2-7; unclear D gene. Trimming took off 0 bases at V and 3 bases at J, with 7 bases between the two ends. The CDR3 is 13 amino acids. Germline V lookup: CDR1 SGHRS, CDR2 YFSETQ. CDR3: CASSLAADYEQYF. CDR3 DNA: TGCGCCAGCAGCTTGGCGGCTGACTACGAGCAGTACTTC.

V gene TRBV4-1 combines with J gene TRBJ2-5; no clear D gene. The end of the DNA fits TRBJ2-7 better, so the J call may be wrong. Germline V gene sequence: CDR1 MGHRA, CDR2 YSYEKL. This CDR3 has 16 amino acids. The CDR3 sequence is CASSQERTAIYYEQYF. As DNA, the CDR3 is TGCGCCAGCAGCCAAGAGAGGACGGCCATTTACTACGAGCAGTACTTC.

V and J are TRBV5-4 and TRBJ2-5, with TRBD1 as a possible D gene (6 bases). The CDR3 is 16 amino acids. From germline, CDR1 is SGHNT and CDR2 YYREEE (reference sequence). With 4 bases removed from V and 2 bases from J, the gap between germline ends came to 18 bases. CDR3 sequence: CASSQGGSAAQETQYF. The CDR3 nucleotides are TGTGCCAGCAGCCAAGGGGGATCCGCCGCGCAAGAGACCCAGTACTTC.

In DNA form, the CDR3 reads TGTGCCAGCAGCGTAGGCGGAAACACAGATACGCAGTATTTT. Protein product: CASSVGGNTDTQYF. This chain uses TRBV9 with TRBJ2-3; D not certain. Germline V lookup: CDR1 SGDLS, CDR2 YYNGEE. The V end lost 0 bases, the J end lost 2 bases, and 7 bases lay between the germline ends. This CDR3 spans 14 amino acids.

V usage is TRBV5-4 and J usage is TRBJ2-3, with TRBD1 matching over 10 bases. Germline V lookup: CDR1 SGHNT, CDR2 YYREEE (reference sequence). Germline trimming cut 4 bases from V and 3 bases from J; bases unmatched to any gene: 5. The CDR3 is 15 residues long. The chain's CDR3 is CASSAPGQGTDTQYF. The CDR3 DNA is TGTGCCAGCAGCGCGCCGGGACAGGGGACAGATACGCAGTATTTT.

The chain uses TRBV6-5 and TRBJ2-2; 7 positions agree with TRBD1. The germline gives CDR1 MNHEY, CDR2 SVGAGI. V lost 7 bases and J lost 4; bases outside the gene matches: 9. CDR3 length equals 15 residues. The CDR3 sequence: CASIAETGSTGELFF. CDR3 in DNA: TGTGCCAGCATAGCCGAGACAGGGTCCACCGGGGAGCTGTTTTTT.

This clone was observed once. This chain connects TRBV11-2 to TRBJ2-7, with 11 bases matching TRBD2. This CDR3 comprises 14 residues. Germline trimming cut 5 bases from V and 2 bases from J; bases unmatched to any gene: 2. Germline loops: CDR1 SGHAT, CDR2 FQNNGV. CDR3 in amino acids: CASSTSGSPYEQYF. Written as DNA, the CDR3 is TGTGCCAGCAGCACTAGCGGGAGCCCCTACGAGCAGTACTTC.

The chain has TRBV11-1 and TRBJ2-7; TRBD1 agrees at 8 bases. The germline CDR1 and CDR2 sequences are SGHAT and FQDESV (reference sequence). This CDR3 is built from 13 residues. Losses at the gene ends were 8 bases for V and 4 bases for J; bases not matched to a gene: 7. The chain's CDR3 is CASRRTGKYEQYF. In DNA, the CDR3 is TGTGCCAGCCGACGGACAGGGAAATACGAGCAGTACTTC.

J is TRBJ1-6 and V is TRBV30; no clear D. V was pared by 4 bases and J by 10 bases, with 11 bases between. This CDR3 has 12 amino acids. CDR1 is GTSNPN and CDR2 is SVGIG in the germline V gene (reference sequence). The CDR3 DNA reads TGTGCCTGGACTAGTTGGGGATCACCCCTCCACTTT. It is translated as CAWTSWGSPLHF.

This chain uses TRBV7-9 with TRBJ1-3, with a weak D call TRBD1 (5 bases). Germline V gene lookup returns CDR1 SEHNR and CDR2 FQNEAQ (reference sequence). Trimming shortened V by 2 bases and J by 1 base, and 9 bases separated the two germline ends. The CDR3 contains 15 residues. Here the CDR3 reads CASSLFGGSGNTIYF. CDR3 sequence (DNA): TGTGCCAGCAGCTTATTCGGGGGATCTGGAAACACCATATATTTT.

The chain carries TRBV19 and TRBJ2-7; 12 bases are a match to TRBD2. J gave up 4 bases and V 5 bases, and 3 bases lay outside the gene matches. The length of the CDR3 is 14 residues. Per germline, CDR1 LNHDA and CDR2 SQIVND (reference sequence). The CDR3 DNA follows: TGTGCCAGTAGTCATGGACTAGCGGGGTACGAGCAGTACTTC. Its translation: CASSHGLAGYEQYF. Full variable domain (missing parts from reference TRBV19 and TRBJ2-7): DGGITQSPKYLFRKEGQNVTLSCEQNLNHDAMYWYRQDPGQGLRLIYYSQIVNDFQKGDIAEGYSVSREKKESFPLTVTSAQKNPTAFYLCASSHGLAGYEQYFGPGTRLTVT.

CDR3 nucleotide sequence: TGTGCAAGTCGGGAGGACAGGGGAAGGCAGGTGCAGTACTTC. Translating it yields CASREDRGRQVQYF. The gene calls are TRBV12-2 and TRBJ2-7; the table's D call, TRBD1, has no DNA check behind it. TRBV12-2 is annotated as a pseudogene. This CDR3 is built from 14 residues.

This chain joins TRBV7-9 and TRBJ2-7; D is tentatively TRBD1 or TRBD2 (5 bases each). V lost 9 bases to trimming and J lost 2 bases, with 11 bases between them. The CDR3 consists of 12 residues. In germline, CDR1 is SEHNR, CDR2 FQNEAQ (reference sequence). Here the CDR3 reads CASGGLTYEQYF. DNA of the CDR3: TGTGCCAGTGGGGGATTGACCTACGAGCAGTACTTC.

V gene TRBV13 combines with J gene TRBJ2-7, with D possibly being TRBD1 or TRBD2 (6 bases each). In germline, CDR1 is PRHDT, CDR2 FYEKMQ (reference sequence). The ends were cut back, 5 bases at V and 3 bases at J, with 14 bases in the middle. The CDR3 is 14 residues long. CDR3 bases: TGTGCCAGCAGCACCAGGGGAGGTCGCTACGAGCAGTACTTC. As protein: CASSTRGGRYEQYF.

This clone was detected only once. This sequence joins TRBV11-1 and TRBJ2-2; tentatively, D is TRBD2 (6 bases). Germline assignment: CDR1 SGHAT and CDR2 FQDESV (reference sequence). V was cut by 5 bases and J by 6 bases, with 22 bases left in between. The CDR3 is made up of 17 amino acids. The CDR3: CASSPTRRDPRPGELFF. Here the CDR3 DNA reads TGTGCCAGCAGCCCCACCCGGCGGGATCCCCGGCCCGGGGAGCTGTTTTTT.

This clone was recorded only once. The chain joins TRBV25-1 to TRBJ1-1; 7 bases map to TRBD1. V dropped 4 bases and J dropped 3; count of bases not matched to a gene: 2. CDR3 size: 13 residues. Germline values: CDR1 MGHDK, CDR2 SYGVNS. Here the CDR3 DNA reads TGTGCCAGCAGTGTACAGGGGCACACTGAAGCTTTCTTT. Amino acids: CASSVQGHTEAFF.

The V gene is TRBV7-9, the J gene TRBJ2-1; D assignment may be TRBD1 or TRBD2 (5 bases each). The germline CDR1 and CDR2 sequences are SEHNR and FQNEAQ (reference sequence). Trimming removed 8 bases at V and 5 bases at J, with 13 bases between. The CDR3 totals 13 residues. The DNA for the CDR3 is TGTGCCAGCTTCTTCGGGGCGAACAATGAGCAGTTCTTC. As protein: CASFFGANNEQFF.

The rearrangement uses TRBV5-6 and TRBJ2-1, with D perhaps assigned TRBD1 or TRBD2 (6 bases each). Germline values: CDR1 SGHDT, CDR2 YYEEEE. The CDR3 is 15 residues long. V shed 3 bases and J shed 5 bases, with 15 bases lying between them. The CDR3 nucleotides read TGTGCCAGCAGCTGGTCCGGGGGCGGGGACAATGAGCAGTTCTTC. Residues: CASSWSGGGDNEQFF.

The V call is TRBV9, the J call TRBJ2-7, with 13 bases identical to TRBD2. V trimming: 2 bases; J trimming: 4 bases; junction bases outside the gene matches: 3. Germline V gene lookup returns CDR1 SGDLS and CDR2 YYNGEE. This CDR3 has 15 residues. The CDR3 bases are TGTGCCAGCAGCGTTGGACTAGCGGGAGAGTACGAGCAGTACTTC. Amino acid sequence: CASSVGLAGEYEQYF.

V is TRBV4-3 and J is TRBJ2-2, with 10 bases fitting TRBD1. CDR3 length equals 17 residues. V was clipped by 8 bases and J by 3 bases; unmatched bases: 12. Germline CDR1 LGHNA, CDR2 YSLEER. The CDR3: CASALWGQGLDTGELFF. For the CDR3, the DNA is TGCGCCAGCGCTCTGTGGGGACAGGGGCTTGACACCGGGGAGCTGTTTTTT.

The genes are TRBV13 and TRBJ2-3, with D perhaps matching TRBD2 (5 bases). The germline gives CDR1 PRHDT, CDR2 FYEKMQ (reference sequence). V was trimmed by 5 bases and J by 5 bases, leaving 14 bases between them. The CDR3 covers 14 residues. The CDR3 DNA sequence: TGTGCCAGCAGCGGACGGGATACAGTAGATACGCAGTATTTT. Protein: CASSGRDTVDTQYF. Filled out from reference TRBV13 and TRBJ2-3, the complete variable domain reads AAGVIQSPRHLIKEKRETATLKCYPIPRHDTVYWYQQGPGQDPQFLISFYEKMQSDKGSIPDRFSAQQFSDYHSELNMSSLELGDSALYFCASSGRDTVDTQYFGPGTRLTVL.